This entry lists 9 T cell receptor beta chains sequenced from one sample in a study of cytomegalovirus exposure and HLA in healthy donors. Here immunoSEQ multiplex PCR was the method, and the copy in TCRdb shows in-frame clones only, minus some. Of 60,000 or so clones detected, 92% appear once; the ten largest clones hold 1.3%. Sample: PBMCs. The receptors stem from a woman between 18 and 29 years old in good health and CMV-seronegative.

CDR3 bases: TGTGCCAGCGGGGAGACTAGAGGGACCTACGAGCAGTACTTC. Translating gives CASGETRGTYEQYF. V and J are TRBV28 and TRBJ2-7; D perhaps matches TRBD2 (6 bases). Germline values: CDR1 MDHEN, CDR2 SYDVKM. This CDR3 has 14 residues. The V end was cut by 8 bases, the J end by 2 bases, with 16 bases between. Combining the CDR3 with reference TRBV28 and TRBJ2-7 gives the whole variable domain DVKVTQSSRYLVKRTGEKVFLECVQDMDHENMFWYRQDPGLGLRLIYFSYDVKMKEKGDIPEGYSVSREKKERFSLILESASTNQTSMYLCASGETRGTYEQYFGPGTRLTVT.

V gene TRBV28 combines with J gene TRBJ1-2; D not certain. V was shortened by 5 bases and J by 5 bases, with 15 bases between the two germline ends. CDR3 size: 14 residues. The germline V gene encodes CDR1 MDHEN and CDR2 SYDVKM. CDR3 protein: CASSPLPRGYGYTF. The CDR3 DNA reads TGTGCCAGCAGTCCCCTACCCCGCGGATATGGCTACACCTTC.

The rearrangement links TRBV5-6 to TRBJ2-2, with D possibly TRBD1 on 6 matching bases. Germline assignment: CDR1 SGHDT and CDR2 YYEEEE. Trimming left V 3 bases short and J 7 bases short, with 22 bases between. The CDR3 consists of 17 residues. The CDR3 spells CASSSRYRTVKFGELFF. CDR3 coding DNA: TGTGCCAGCAGCTCTAGATACAGGACAGTGAAATTCGGGGAGCTGTTTTTT.

The chain has TRBV28 and TRBJ2-2; D is perhaps TRBD1 (6 bases). The germline V gene has CDR1 MDHEN and CDR2 SYDVKM. The CDR3 runs to 16 residues. The ends were cut back, 5 bases at V and 3 bases at J, with 16 bases in the middle. CDR3 loop: CASSPPGTLYTGELFF. CDR3 coding DNA: TGTGCCAGCAGTCCCCCCGGGACACTTTACACCGGGGAGCTGTTTTTT.

The rearrangement joins TRBV28 to TRBJ2-7, with D tentatively TRBD1 (5 bases). V lost 6 bases to trimming and J lost 3 bases, with 12 bases between them. The CDR3 length is 13 residues. The germline gives CDR1 MDHEN, CDR2 SYDVKM. In DNA, the CDR3 is TGTGCCAGCAGGCTGGGGCCAAGCTACGAGCAGTACTTC. Its translation is CASRLGPSYEQYF.

The V and J genes are TRBV6-5 and TRBJ1-1; maybe TRBD1 (5 bases). CDR1 is MNHEY, CDR2 SVGAGI, per germline. The germline V and J ends were trimmed by 2 bases and 4 bases, with 8 bases remaining between them. This CDR3 is built from 13 residues. CDR3 amino acids: CASSYDSFTEAFF. The DNA for the CDR3 is TGTGCCAGCAGTTACGACAGCTTCACTGAAGCTTTCTTT.

CDR3 in amino acids: CASSQPDRGNTEAFF. In nucleotides, the CDR3 is TGTGCCAGCAGCCAACCGGACAGGGGGAACACTGAAGCTTTCTTT. This chain links TRBV4-2 with TRBJ1-1, with TRBD1 matching over 9 bases. This CDR3 region has 15 residues. Germline V gene sequence: CDR1 LGHNA, CDR2 YNFKEQ. Trimming removed 2 bases from V and 1 base from J; junction bases left unmatched: 2.

The genes are TRBV5-1 and TRBJ1-1; TRBD1 matches 7 bases. CDR1 is SGHRS and CDR2 is YFSETQ in the germline V gene. V trimming: 0 bases; J trimming: 4 bases; junction bases outside the gene matches: 3. The CDR3 extends over 14 amino acids. CDR3 coding DNA: TGCGCCAGCAGCTTGGGACAGGGAGCCACTGAAGCTTTCTTT. This codes for CASSLGQGATEAFF.

The chain carries TRBV28 and TRBJ1-2; D is undetermined. The V gene's germline CDR1 is MDHEN and CDR2 SYDVKM. V was pared by 3 bases and J by 4 bases, with 6 bases between. This CDR3 contains 12 residues. The CDR3 reads CASSFRSYGYTF. In DNA form, the CDR3 reads TGTGCCAGCAGTTTTAGGAGCTATGGCTACACCTTC.